The 16 T cell receptor beta chains given below trace back to one sample, sequenced in a study of blood T cell repertoires in COVID-19. Using immunoSEQ multiplex PCR, the repertoire was profiled, and TCRdb retains in-frame clones only, with some absent. The table includes fewer than 110,000 clones, 84% detected once. The sample comprised peripheral blood. The receptors were sampled from a human donor in a cohort sampled during active or convalescent COVID-19.

The gene calls are TRBV28 and TRBJ1-1; D possibly corresponds to TRBD1 (6 bases). The CDR3 has 13 residues. Germline CDR1 is MDHEN and CDR2 is SYDVKM. V lost 2 bases and J 7 bases, leaving 11 bases between the germline ends. The CDR3 DNA sequence: TGTGCCAGCAGTTTAGGGGGACACTTTGAAGCTTTCTTT. Its translation is CASSLGGHFEAFF.

This chain connects TRBV30 to TRBJ1-2; 12 bases are a match to TRBD1. The CDR3 is made up of 14 amino acids. The V and J ends lost 7 bases and 4 bases, in that order; junction bases with no gene match: 7. Germline CDR1 GTSNPN, CDR2 SVGIG (reference sequence). In DNA, the CDR3 is TGTGCCTTGGGACAGGGGGCTGAATTCTATGGCTACACCTTC. Amino acid sequence: CALGQGAEFYGYTF.

V and J are TRBV6-6 and TRBJ1-6; TRBD1 matches 7 bases. The CDR3 extends over 13 amino acids. The ends lost 6 bases at V and 8 bases at J; junction bases unmatched: 4. Germline CDR1 is MNHNY and CDR2 is SVGAGI (reference sequence). The CDR3: CASRPDRDSPLHF. The CDR3 DNA reads TGTGCCAGCAGACCAGACAGGGATTCACCCCTCCACTTT.

In its sample, this clone was seen a few times. The V call is TRBV7-3, the J call TRBJ1-2; D is unclear. V dropped 2 bases and J dropped 5 bases, with 21 bases sitting between them. CDR1 is SGHTA and CDR2 is FQGTGA in the germline V gene. CDR3 length equals 17 residues. CDR3 protein: CASSLFPGSTDPYGYTF. For the CDR3, the DNA is TGTGCCAGCAGCTTATTTCCGGGGTCGACCGATCCTTATGGCTACACCTTC.

V gene TRBV2 combines with J gene TRBJ2-3, with TRBD2 matching 11 bases. Losses at the gene ends were 6 bases for V and 6 bases for J; bases not matched to a gene: 8. The CDR3 is 15 residues long. Per the germline V gene, CDR1 is SNHLY and CDR2 is FYNNEI. CDR3 loop: CASSRIAGGFDTQYF. In nucleotides, the CDR3 is TGTGCCAGCAGCCGGATAGCGGGGGGGTTTGATACGCAGTATTTT.

This rearrangement joins TRBV3-1 (or the pseudogene TRBV3-2) to TRBJ1-1, with a possible D match to TRBD1 (5 bases). Trimming took 4 bases from V and 2 from J, leaving 14 bases between them. The V gene's germline CDR1 is LGHDT and CDR2 YNNKEL (reference sequence). The CDR3 spans 15 residues. The CDR3 protein is CASSPPGGVNTEAFF. The DNA of the CDR3 is TGTGCCAGCAGCCCGCCCGGAGGGGTCAACACTGAAGCTTTCTTT.

The rearrangement uses TRBV24-1 and TRBJ1-6; 7 bases are shared with TRBD1. J gave up 10 bases and V 8 bases, and 7 bases lay outside the gene matches. The CDR3 has 13 residues. CDR1 and CDR2 (germline): KGHDR, SFDVKD. The CDR3 loop reads CATTRDSRSPLHF. The CDR3 DNA reads TGTGCCACCACCCGGGACAGTAGATCACCCCTCCACTTT.

V and J are TRBV18 and TRBJ2-5; 10 positions match TRBD1. The CDR3 sequence is 15 residues long. V shed 1 base, J shed 5 bases, and the junction held 4 bases outside the gene matches. Per the germline V gene, CDR1 is KGHSH and CDR2 is LQKENI. The CDR3 is CASSPLRTGGETQYF. In DNA form, the CDR3 reads TGTGCCAGCTCACCACTCCGGACAGGGGGGGAGACCCAGTACTTC. Full variable domain (outside the CDR3, taken from reference TRBV18 and TRBJ2-5): NAGVMQNPRHLVRRRGQEARLRCSPMKGHSHVYWYRQLPEEGLKFMVYLQKENIIDESGMPKERFSAEFPKEGPSILRIQQVVRGDSAAYFCASSPLRTGGETQYFGPGTRLLVL.

This sequence joins TRBV10-3 and TRBJ2-3; 11 nucleotides align to TRBD1. Germline V gene data show CDR1 as ENHRY and CDR2 as SYGVKD. V trimming: 5 bases; J trimming: 5 bases; junction bases outside the gene matches: 6. This CDR3 has 15 residues. For the CDR3, the DNA is TGTGCCATCAGTACTATAGGGACAGGGGGAGATACGCAGTATTTT. Protein sequence: CAISTIGTGGDTQYF.

This chain uses TRBV7-2 with TRBJ2-7, with 8 bases aligning to TRBD2. After removal of 7 bases from V and 4 bases from J, the junction contained 12 bases not matched to a gene. Germline V gene data show CDR1 as SGHTA and CDR2 as FQGNSA. The length of the CDR3 is 15 residues. CDR3 loop: CASTRGVSGVYEQYF. As DNA, the CDR3 is TGTGCCAGCACGAGAGGGGTTAGCGGGGTTTACGAGCAGTACTTC. Combining the CDR3 with reference TRBV7-2 and TRBJ2-7 gives the whole variable domain GAGVSQSPSNKVTEKGKDVELRCDPISGHTALYWYRQSLGQGLEFLIYFQGNSAPDKSGLPSDRFSAERTGGSVSTLTIQRTQQEDSAVYLCASTRGVSGVYEQYFGPGTRLTVT.

This chain connects TRBV6-5 to TRBJ2-1; 11 positions match TRBD2. CDR1 and CDR2 (germline): MNHEY, SVGAGI. Trimming at V came to 6 bases and at J to 9 bases, leaving 4 bases not matched to a gene. The CDR3 totals 13 residues. In nucleotides, the CDR3 is TGTGCCAGCAGAGGGACTAGCGGTGGTGAGCAGTTCTTC. As protein: CASRGTSGGEQFF.

V usage is TRBV19 and J usage is TRBJ2-1, with 12 bases matching TRBD2. The V and J ends lost 0 bases and 10 bases, in that order; junction bases with no gene match: 7. Per the germline V gene, CDR1 is LNHDA and CDR2 is SQIVND (reference sequence). There are 16 residues in the CDR3. Here the CDR3 reads CASSIDASGGAGEQFF. The CDR3 DNA reads TGTGCCAGTAGTATAGATGCTAGCGGGGGGGCCGGAGAGCAGTTCTTC. Based on the CDR3 plus reference TRBV19 and TRBJ2-1, the full variable domain is DGGITQSPKYLFRKEGQNVTLSCEQNLNHDAMYWYRQDPGQGLRLIYYSQIVNDFQKGDIAEGYSVSREKKESFPLTVTSAQKNPTAFYLCASSIDASGGAGEQFFGPGTRLTVL.

V gene TRBV18 combines with J gene TRBJ1-3; D gene ambiguous. Germline V lookup: CDR1 KGHSH, CDR2 LQKENI. V was shortened by 2 bases and J by 0 bases, with 11 bases between the two germline ends. This CDR3 is built from 16 residues. CDR3 sequence reads: CASSPTEGSSGNTIYF. The CDR3 DNA reads as TGTGCCAGCTCACCAACCGAAGGGAGCTCTGGAAACACCATATATTTT.

This rearrangement joins TRBV29-1 to TRBJ2-7; 11 nucleotides agree with TRBD2. Germline values: CDR1 SQVTM, CDR2 ANQGSEA. V lost 6 bases and J lost 3; bases outside the gene matches: 4. CDR3 size: 13 residues. As DNA, the CDR3 is TGCAGCGTGGTGACTAGCGGGGTCTACGAGCAGTACTTC. Translated, it gives CSVVTSGVYEQYF.

V gene TRBV24-1 combines with J gene TRBJ2-7; D gene uncertain. Trimming took 1 base from V and 0 from J, leaving 12 bases between them. This CDR3 region has 16 residues. Germline V gene lookup returns CDR1 KGHDR and CDR2 SFDVKD. CDR3 sequence: CATSDFRGDISYEQYF. CDR3 coding DNA: TGTGCCACCAGTGATTTCCGCGGTGATATCTCCTACGAGCAGTACTTC.

The rearrangement links TRBV7-2 to TRBJ1-2; D is possibly TRBD1 (5 bases). The germline CDR1 and CDR2 sequences are SGHTA and FQGNSA. This CDR3 comprises 14 residues. V dropped 0 bases and J dropped 4 bases, with 9 bases sitting between them. The CDR3 spells CASSLALGPYGYTF. Written as DNA, the CDR3 is TGTGCCAGCAGCTTAGCATTGGGGCCCTATGGCTACACCTTC.